This paragraph covers one TCR beta chain sequence. Its cognate antigen is unknown. Prepared libraries of TCR beta cDNA carried unique molecular identifiers. TCRdb itself ran the PCR reads through MiXCR, one entry per CDR3 protein. This table holds about 770,000 distinct CDR3 sequences, about 45% found once. The data were obtained in a study of post-analysis software for immune sequencing data. Study in general: Relapsing-remitting, secondary progressive and progressive-relapsing multiple sclerosis courses were included. Regarding the study as a whole: F measure grouped same-batch samples tightly together. In patients, TRBV5-6, TRBV5-1 and TRBV20-1 belonged to five or six TRBV segments found more frequently than in controls. Significantly lower normalized Chao1 diversity was found in patients with multiple sclerosis relative to controls.

Germline V gene lookup returns CDR1 SGHKS and CDR2 YYEKEE (reference sequence). There are 13 residues in the CDR3. The V end was cut by 0 bases, the J end by 6 bases, with 9 bases between. Material: blood. This receptor was taken from a girl aged 5 to 17 with multiple sclerosis. The chain employs TRBV5-5 and TRBJ1-1; D gene uncertain. Here the CDR3 DNA reads TGTGCCAGCAGCTTGGCCGGGCGGGCTGAAGCTTTCTTT. Translated: CASSLAGRAEAFF. Complete variable domain (other parts from reference TRBV5-5 and TRBJ1-1): DAGVTQSPTHLIKTRGQQVTLRCSPISGHKSVSWYQQVLGQGPQFIFQYYEKEERGRGNFPDRFSARQFPNYSSELNVNALLLGDSALYLCASSLAGRAEAFFGQGTRLTVV.